The T cell receptor (beta chain) under discussion was sequenced for a study of blood T cell repertoires in COVID-19. Overall study: The United States, Italy and Spain provided the acute and convalescent COVID-19 samples. From T cells, B-cell-depleted T cells, or PBMCs came the material, which was cDNA or gDNA.

In germline, CDR1 is MNHEY, CDR2 SVGAGI. Germline trimming cut 6 bases from V and 0 bases from J; bases unmatched to any gene: 3. This CDR3 comprises 14 residues. Authors' processing steps: How many nucleated cells were present was estimated from reference gene primer amplification. Clones were sequenced by immunoSEQ multiplex PCR, and TCRdb holds only the in-frame ones, with some missing. That table is the source of V, J and clone size, and D and trimming were worked out from the DNA. The sample shows fewer than 300,000 clones, more than 85% of them seen only once. This clone was seen once. The same CDR3 is also encoded by other DNA sequences in this sample.

This receptor was identified in a man aged 25 to 45 with acute or convalescent COVID-19. The rearrangement uses TRBV6-5 and TRBJ1-1; 8 bases are a match to TRBD1. The sample was peripheral blood. CDR3 loop: CASSRTGLNTEAFF. The DNA of the CDR3 is TGTGCCAGCAGCAGGACAGGGCTGAACACTGAAGCTTTCTTT.